This is a list of T cell receptor beta chains from one sample in a study of blood T cell repertoires in COVID-19. TCRdb keeps only in-frame clones here, not all; method: immunoSEQ multiplex PCR. This table holds 120,000 to 150,000 clones, approximately 83% found once. Sample: peripheral blood. The receptors come from a woman aged 55-69 years with COVID-19, enrolled during active disease. Both conserved end residues are part of each CDR3. The D gene is left open where the match is weak. Only some rows state a clone size, as once, few, many or a class for expanded clones.

CASSLTGHETQYF TGTGCCAGCAGTCTGACAGGGCATGAGACCCAGTACTTC TRBJ2-5 13 TRBV27 - TRBD1
CASSLGQDNYNEQFF TGTGCCAGTAGCCTGGGACAGGACAACTACAATGAGCAGTTCTTC TRBJ2-1 15 TRBV19 - TRBD1
CAINPGGEGGYTF TGTGCCATCAATCCAGGGGGCGAAGGTGGCTACACCTTC TRBJ1-2 13 TRBV10-3 - TRBD1
CASSLRPDLSYEQYF TGTGCCAGCAGCCTCCGCCCGGACTTGTCCTACGAGCAGTACTTC TRBJ2-7 15 TRBV7-6 - -
CASSLPPSGETQYF TGTGCCAGCAGCTTGCCACCCTCCGGAGAGACCCAGTACTTC TRBJ2-5 14 TRBV5-6 - -
CASSLQGDQPQHF TGTGCCAGCAGCTTACAGGGAGATCAGCCCCAGCATTTT TRBJ1-5 13 TRBV5-8 - -
CASSLAGGSSYEQYF TGTGCCAGCAGCTTAGCGGGGGGTAGCTCCTACGAGCAGTACTTC TRBJ2-7 15 TRBV7-6 - -
CASSINRVGTTEAFF TGTGCCAGCAGTATAAACAGGGTAGGGACCACTGAAGCTTTCTTT TRBJ1-1 15 TRBV6-5 - -
CASSQRGTGELFF TGTGCCAGCAGCCAACGGGGCACCGGGGAGCTGTTTTTT TRBJ2-2 13 TRBV14 - -
CASTAGALFDNEQFF TGTGCCAGTACCGCGGGGGCCCTGTTTGACAATGAGCAGTTCTTC TRBJ2-1 15 TRBV19 - -
CASSGTPNTEAFF TGTGCCAGCAGTGGGACACCCAACACTGAAGCTTTCTTT TRBJ1-1 13 TRBV2 - -
CAISEGLSYEQYF TGTGCCATCAGTGAGGGGCTCTCCTACGAGCAGTACTTC TRBJ2-7 13 TRBV10-3 - -
CASSPWRGEGYTF TGTGCCAGCAGCCCATGGCGGGGGGAAGGCTACACCTTC TRBJ1-2 13 TRBV12-3/TRBV12-4 - -
CASSGQRNNYGYTF TGTGCCAGCAGCGGACAGCGAAATAACTATGGCTACACCTTC TRBJ1-2 14 TRBV7-9 - -
CASSSGLSESGANVLTF TGTGCCAGCAGTTCGGGACTTTCAGAGTCTGGGGCCAACGTCCTGACTTTC TRBJ2-6 17 TRBV6-2/TRBV6-3 - -
CASSLVLGNSGNTIYF TGTGCCAGCAGCTTGGTGCTAGGAAACTCTGGAAACACCATATATTTT TRBJ1-3 16 TRBV5-4 - -
CSVKLGGRNTIYF TGCAGCGTTAAGCTAGGGGGACGAAACACCATATATTTT TRBJ1-3 13 TRBV29-1 - -
CASSPRSGTPWEQYF TGTGCCAGCTCACCAAGGTCAGGTACGCCTTGGGAGCAGTACTTC TRBJ2-7 15 TRBV18 - -
CASSRDGSSGNTIYF TGTGCCAGCAGCCGCGACGGGAGCTCTGGAAACACCATATATTTT TRBJ1-3 15 TRBV7-8 - -
CASSRVRLARGTQYF TGTGCCAGCAGTCGAGTCCGACTAGCGAGGGGGACCCAGTACTTC TRBJ2-5 15 TRBV2 - TRBD2
CAISGLGNEQFF TGTGCCATCAGTGGACTAGGGAATGAGCAGTTCTTC TRBJ2-1 12 TRBV10-3 - -
CATGEWNTQYF TGTGCCACCGGAGAGTGGAATACGCAGTATTTT TRBJ2-3 11 TRBV2 once -
CASSGPLDRAQGRELFF TGCGCCAGCAGCGGGCCTTTAGATCGCGCCCAGGGTAGGGAGCTGTTTTTT TRBJ2-2 17 TRBV5-1 few -
CASSLVAGGSYEQYF TGTGCCAGCAGCTTAGTTGCGGGGGGGTCCTACGAGCAGTACTTC TRBJ2-7 15 TRBV7-2 - TRBD2
CASSPRVATTYEQYF TGCGCCAGCAGCCCCCGGGTAGCGACGACCTACGAGCAGTACTTC TRBJ2-7 15 TRBV4-1 - -
CSASGPRETQYF TGCAGTGCTAGTGGCCCCCGGGAGACCCAGTACTTC TRBJ2-5 12 TRBV20-1 - -
CAWSNGGTGANVLTF TGTGCCTGGAGCAACGGGGGGACTGGGGCCAACGTCCTGACTTTC TRBJ2-6 15 TRBV30 - TRBD2
CASSSWLVNYGYTF TGTGCCAGCAGCTCCTGGCTGGTTAACTATGGCTACACCTTC TRBJ1-2 14 TRBV7-8 - -
CASSVGQNNYEQYF TGTGCCAGCAGCGTCGGACAGAACAACTACGAGCAGTACTTC TRBJ2-7 14 TRBV11-1 - -
CATSSRQKEGKIMFF TGTGCCACCAGCTCCCGGCAGAAGGAGGGGAAAATAATGTTTTTT TRBJ1-4 15 TRBV15 - -
CAWSVTGGEPYEQYF TGTGCCTGGAGTGTCACAGGGGGCGAACCCTACGAGCAGTACTTC TRBJ2-7 15 TRBV30 - TRBD1
CASSLTTGISNQPQHF TGTGCCAGCAGCCTCACGACAGGGATTAGCAATCAGCCCCAGCATTTT TRBJ1-5 16 TRBV7-9 - TRBD1
CASSARLGVTDTQYF TGTGCCAGCAGTGCCCGGCTAGGGGTCACAGATACGCAGTATTTT TRBJ2-3 15 TRBV6-4 - -
CASSYSTGQGVYNEQFF TGTGCCAGCAGCTATTCAACGGGACAGGGGGTCTACAATGAGCAGTTCTTC TRBJ2-1 17 TRBV9 - TRBD1
CASSYSAGWRTYEQYF TGTGCCAGCAGTTACTCGGCGGGGTGGCGAACCTACGAGCAGTACTTC TRBJ2-7 16 TRBV6-2/TRBV6-3 - -
CASSVAGGLTGELFF TGTGCCAGCAGCGTAGCGGGGGGACTCACCGGGGAGCTGTTTTTT TRBJ2-2 15 TRBV9 - TRBD2
CSVAQGDGNQPQHF TGCAGCGTCGCACAGGGGGATGGCAATCAGCCCCAGCATTTT TRBJ1-5 14 TRBV29-1 few TRBD1
CASSLMGQTPETQYF TGCGCCAGCAGCTTGATGGGACAGACGCCCGAGACCCAGTACTTC TRBJ2-5 15 TRBV5-1 - TRBD1
CASSFGGMGYQETQYF TGTGCCAGCAGCTTCGGAGGGATGGGGTACCAAGAGACCCAGTACTTC TRBJ2-5 16 TRBV13 - -